Sequencing of this T cell receptor beta chain was carried out in a study of T cell responses to AZD1222 COVID-19 vaccine. Study outcomes and limitations: Regions left unmutated in variants are reportedly the target of nearly half of spike-specific TCRs. Repertoires in all cases were sampled only once the peak T cell response had passed.

Clones were sequenced by immunoSEQ multiplex PCR, and TCRdb holds only the in-frame ones, with some missing. The sample shows around 130,000 clones, approximately 85% of them seen only once. On this clone: Its antigen is not identified.

V was clipped by 5 bases and J by 3 bases, with 11 bases between them. CDR1 and CDR2 from the germline V gene are MNHEY and SMNVEV (reference sequence). The CDR3 has 14 amino acids. The specimen comprised peripheral blood, sampled on day 0 of AZD1222 vaccination. The V call is TRBV27, the J call TRBJ1-5; tentatively, D is TRBD1 (5 bases). The sequence derives from an adult in good health. The chain's CDR3 is CASSAEGYNQPQHF. Written as DNA, the CDR3 is TGTGCCAGCAGTGCTGAGGGGTACAATCAGCCCCAGCATTTT.